This TCR beta chain was captured by sequencing in a study of blood T cell repertoires in COVID-19. Turning to the study itself: From the United States, Italy and Spain came samples of acute and convalescent COVID-19.

Repertoires were generated with immunoSEQ multiplex PCR, while TCRdb's copy carries only in-frame clones and drops some. Of approximately 350,000 clones in the sample, over 75% were seen once. Trimming removed 10 bases from V and 4 bases from J, with 13 bases in between. Per the germline V gene, CDR1 is MDHEN and CDR2 is SYDVKM. The CDR3 has 12 residues. Specimen: PBMCs or T cells enriched from blood (not recorded which). The sequence was obtained from a man younger than 30 who had recovered from COVID-19. The rearrangement joins TRBV28 to TRBJ1-2; the D gene is possibly TRBD1 (6 bases). The CDR3 coding sequence is TGTGCCACTCGACAGGCTGGCTATGGCTACACCTTC. Amino acids: CATRQAGYGYTF.